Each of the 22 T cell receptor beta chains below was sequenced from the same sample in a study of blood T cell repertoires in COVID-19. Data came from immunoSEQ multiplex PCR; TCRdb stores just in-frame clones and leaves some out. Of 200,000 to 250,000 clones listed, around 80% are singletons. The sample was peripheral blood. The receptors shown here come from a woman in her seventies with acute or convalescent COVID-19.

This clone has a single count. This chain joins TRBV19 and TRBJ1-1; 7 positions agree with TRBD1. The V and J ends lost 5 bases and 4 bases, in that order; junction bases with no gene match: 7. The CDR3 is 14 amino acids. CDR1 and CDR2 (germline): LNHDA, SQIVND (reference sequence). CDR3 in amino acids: CASSRQGGGTEAFF. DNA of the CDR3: TGTGCCAGTAGTCGACAGGGCGGTGGCACTGAAGCTTTCTTT.

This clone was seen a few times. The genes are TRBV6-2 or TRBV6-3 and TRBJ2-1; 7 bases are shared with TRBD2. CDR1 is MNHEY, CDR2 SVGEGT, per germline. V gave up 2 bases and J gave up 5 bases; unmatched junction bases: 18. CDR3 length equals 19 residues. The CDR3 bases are TGTGCCAGCAGTTACACTCGAAGGGAGGGCCCACGATCCCACAATGAGCAGTTCTTC. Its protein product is CASSYTRREGPRSHNEQFF.

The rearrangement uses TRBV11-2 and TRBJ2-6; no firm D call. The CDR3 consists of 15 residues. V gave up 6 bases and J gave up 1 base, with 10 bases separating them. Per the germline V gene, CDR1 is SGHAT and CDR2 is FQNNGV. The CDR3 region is CASSRTMSGANVLTF. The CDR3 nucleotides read TGTGCCAGCAGTCGAACAATGTCTGGGGCCAACGTCCTGACTTTC.

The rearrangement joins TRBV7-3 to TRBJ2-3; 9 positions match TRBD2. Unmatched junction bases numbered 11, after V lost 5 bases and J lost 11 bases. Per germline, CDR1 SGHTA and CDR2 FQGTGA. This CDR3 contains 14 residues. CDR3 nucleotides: TGTGCCAGCAGCCGTAGCGGGGGCCAGGGAATGCAGTATTTT. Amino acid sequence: CASSRSGGQGMQYF. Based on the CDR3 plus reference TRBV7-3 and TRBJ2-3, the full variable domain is GAGVSQTPSNKVTEKGKYVELRCDPISGHTALYWYRQSLGQGPEFLIYFQGTGAADDSGLPNDRFFAVRPEGSVSTLKIQRTERGDSAVYLCASSRSGGQGMQYFGPGTRLTVL.

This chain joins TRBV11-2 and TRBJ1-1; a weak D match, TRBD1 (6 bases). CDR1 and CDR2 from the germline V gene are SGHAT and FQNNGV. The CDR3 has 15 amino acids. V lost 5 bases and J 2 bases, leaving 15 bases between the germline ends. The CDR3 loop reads CASSERQDFNTEAFF. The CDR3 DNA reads TGTGCCAGCAGCGAGAGACAGGATTTCAACACTGAAGCTTTCTTT.

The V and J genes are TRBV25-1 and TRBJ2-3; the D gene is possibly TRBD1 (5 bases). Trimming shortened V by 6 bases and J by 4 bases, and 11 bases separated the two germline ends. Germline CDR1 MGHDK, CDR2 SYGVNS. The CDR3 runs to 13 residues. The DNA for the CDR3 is TGTGCCAGCAGCAGGGCTGGGGCAGATACGCAGTATTTT. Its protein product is CASSRAGADTQYF. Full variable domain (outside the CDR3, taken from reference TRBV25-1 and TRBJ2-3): EADIYQTPRYLVIGTGKKITLECSQTMGHDKMYWYQQDPGMELHLIHYSYGVNSTEKGDLSSESTVSRIRTEHFPLTLESARPSHTSQYLCASSRAGADTQYFGPGTRLTVL.

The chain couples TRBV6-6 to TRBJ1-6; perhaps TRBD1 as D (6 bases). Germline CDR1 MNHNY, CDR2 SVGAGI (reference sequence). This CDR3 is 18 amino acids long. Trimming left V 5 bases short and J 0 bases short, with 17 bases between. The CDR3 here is CASSLSGQLSSYNSPLHF. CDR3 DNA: TGTGCCAGCAGTCTGTCCGGACAGCTTAGCTCCTATAATTCACCCCTCCACTTT.

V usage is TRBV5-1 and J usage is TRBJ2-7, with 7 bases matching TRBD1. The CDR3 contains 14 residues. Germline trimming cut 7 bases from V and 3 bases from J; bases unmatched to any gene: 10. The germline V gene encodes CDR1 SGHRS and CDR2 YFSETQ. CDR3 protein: CASGPGTALYEQYF. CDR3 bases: TGCGCCAGCGGTCCCGGGACAGCTCTCTACGAGCAGTACTTC.

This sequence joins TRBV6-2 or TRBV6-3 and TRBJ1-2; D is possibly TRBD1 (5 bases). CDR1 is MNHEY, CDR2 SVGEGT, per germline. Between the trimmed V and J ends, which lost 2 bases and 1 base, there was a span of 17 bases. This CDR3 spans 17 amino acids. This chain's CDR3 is CASSYGGARVYNYGYTF. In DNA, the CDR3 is TGTGCCAGCAGTTACGGCGGGGCAAGAGTCTATAACTATGGCTACACCTTC.

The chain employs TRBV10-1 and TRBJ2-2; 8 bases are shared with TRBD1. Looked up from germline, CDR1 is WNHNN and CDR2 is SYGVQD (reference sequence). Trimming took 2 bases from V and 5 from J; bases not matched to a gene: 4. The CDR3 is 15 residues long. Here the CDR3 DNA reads TGCGCCAGCAGTGAGACAGGGGGATGGACCGGGGAGCTGTTTTTT. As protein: CASSETGGWTGELFF.

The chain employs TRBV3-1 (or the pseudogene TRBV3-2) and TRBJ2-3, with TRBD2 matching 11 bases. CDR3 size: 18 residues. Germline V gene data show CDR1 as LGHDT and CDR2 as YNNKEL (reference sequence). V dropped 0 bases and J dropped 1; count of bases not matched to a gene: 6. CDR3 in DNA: TGTGCCAGCAGCCAAGATCGCCTAGCGGGGGGACGCACAGATACGCAGTATTTT. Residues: CASSQDRLAGGRTDTQYF.

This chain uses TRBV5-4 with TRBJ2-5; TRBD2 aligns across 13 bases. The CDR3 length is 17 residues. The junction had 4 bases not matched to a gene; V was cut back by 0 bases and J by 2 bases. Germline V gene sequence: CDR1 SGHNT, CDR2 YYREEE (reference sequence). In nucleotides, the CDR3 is TGTGCCAGCAGCTTGGGACTAGCGGGGGGTCTACAAGAGACCCAGTACTTC. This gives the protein CASSLGLAGGLQETQYF.

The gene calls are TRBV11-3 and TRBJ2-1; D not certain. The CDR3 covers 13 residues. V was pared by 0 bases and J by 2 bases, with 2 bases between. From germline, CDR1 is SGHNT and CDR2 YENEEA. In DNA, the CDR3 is TGTGCCAGCAGCTTAGACACCTACAATGAGCAGTTCTTC. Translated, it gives CASSLDTYNEQFF.

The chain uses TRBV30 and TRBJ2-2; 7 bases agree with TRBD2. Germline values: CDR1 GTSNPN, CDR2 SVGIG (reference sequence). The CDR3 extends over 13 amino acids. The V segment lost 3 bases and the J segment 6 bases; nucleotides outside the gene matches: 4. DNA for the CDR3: TGTGCCTGGAGAAGGGGAGGGGCCGGGGAGCTGTTTTTT. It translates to CAWRRGGAGELFF. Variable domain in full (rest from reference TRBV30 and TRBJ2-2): SQTIHQWPATLVQPVGSPLSLECTVEGTSNPNLYWYRQAAGRGLQLLFYSVGIGQISSEVPQNLSASRPQDRQFILSSKKLLLSDSGFYLCAWRRGGAGELFFGEGSRLTVL.

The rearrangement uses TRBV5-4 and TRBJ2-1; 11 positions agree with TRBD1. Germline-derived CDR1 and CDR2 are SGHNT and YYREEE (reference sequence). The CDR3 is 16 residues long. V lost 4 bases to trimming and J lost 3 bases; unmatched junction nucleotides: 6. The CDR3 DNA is TGTGCCAGCAGCCCAAGGACAGGGGGCTTCTACAATGAGCAGTTCTTC. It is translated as CASSPRTGGFYNEQFF.

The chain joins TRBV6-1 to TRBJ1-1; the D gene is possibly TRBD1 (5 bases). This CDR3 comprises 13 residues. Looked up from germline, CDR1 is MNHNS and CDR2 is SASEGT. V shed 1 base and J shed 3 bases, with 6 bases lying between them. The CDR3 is CASSEEGDTEAFF. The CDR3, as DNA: TGTGCCAGCAGTGAAGAAGGGGACACTGAAGCTTTCTTT.

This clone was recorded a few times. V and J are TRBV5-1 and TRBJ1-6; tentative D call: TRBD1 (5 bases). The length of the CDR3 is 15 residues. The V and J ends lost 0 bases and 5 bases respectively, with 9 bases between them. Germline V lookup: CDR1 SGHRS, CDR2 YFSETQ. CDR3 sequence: CASSLESGNNSPLHF. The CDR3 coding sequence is TGCGCCAGCAGCTTGGAATCAGGGAATAATTCACCCCTCCACTTT. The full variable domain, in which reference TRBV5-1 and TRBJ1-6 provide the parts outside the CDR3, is KAGVTQTPRYLIKTRGQQVTLSCSPISGHRSVSWYQQTPGQGLQFLFEYFSETQRNKGNFPGRFSGRQFSNSRSEMNVSTLELGDSALYLCASSLESGNNSPLHFGNGTRLTVT.

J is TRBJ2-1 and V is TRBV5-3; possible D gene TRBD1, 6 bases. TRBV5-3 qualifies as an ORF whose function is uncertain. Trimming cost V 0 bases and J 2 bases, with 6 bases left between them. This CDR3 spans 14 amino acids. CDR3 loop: CARSLAGAYNEQFF. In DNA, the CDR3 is TGTGCCAGAAGCTTGGCAGGGGCCTACAATGAGCAGTTCTTC.

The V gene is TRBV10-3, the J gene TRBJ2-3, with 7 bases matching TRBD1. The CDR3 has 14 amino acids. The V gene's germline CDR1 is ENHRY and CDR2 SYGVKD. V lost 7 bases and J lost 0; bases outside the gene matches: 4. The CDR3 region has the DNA TGTGCCATCAACAAGGACAGGAGCACAGATACGCAGTATTTT. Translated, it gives CAINKDRSTDTQYF.

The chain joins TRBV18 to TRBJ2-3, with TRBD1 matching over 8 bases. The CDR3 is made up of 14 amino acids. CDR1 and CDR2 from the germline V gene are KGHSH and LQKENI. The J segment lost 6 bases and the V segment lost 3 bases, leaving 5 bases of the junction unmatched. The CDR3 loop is CASSPQGALDTQYF. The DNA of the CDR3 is TGTGCCAGCTCACCCCAGGGGGCTTTGGATACGCAGTATTTT.

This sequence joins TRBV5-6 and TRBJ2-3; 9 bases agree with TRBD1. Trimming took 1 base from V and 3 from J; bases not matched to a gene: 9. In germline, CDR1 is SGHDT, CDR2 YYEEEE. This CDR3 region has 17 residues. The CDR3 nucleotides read TGTGCCAGCAGCTTGATGACTGGGACAGGGCGAACAGATACGCAGTATTTT. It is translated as CASSLMTGTGRTDTQYF.

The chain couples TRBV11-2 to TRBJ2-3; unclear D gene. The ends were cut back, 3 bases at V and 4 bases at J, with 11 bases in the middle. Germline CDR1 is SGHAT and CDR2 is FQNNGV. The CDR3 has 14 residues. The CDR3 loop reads CASSLVRQADTQYF. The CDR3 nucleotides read TGTGCCAGCAGCTTGGTCCGCCAGGCAGATACGCAGTATTTT.